Shown below are 21 T cell receptor beta chains from a single sample sequenced in a study of a mutant IDH1 vaccine in newly diagnosed glioma. The protocol was immunoSEQ multiplex PCR, while the TCRdb copy is restricted to in-frame clones and leaves out a portion. The table has some 120,000 clones, over 75% seen once. Time point denoted: week 11, during vaccination. With topical imiquimod, each dose of the vaccine consisted of 300 ug of mutant IDH1 20-mer peptide. Their specific antigens are unknown. This sample comprised PBMCs, obtained from a glioma patient whose treatment included an IDH1 peptide vaccine. The receptors were sampled from a man aged 35 to 55 with glioma.

The rearrangement links TRBV29-1 to TRBJ2-3; TRBD2 matches 10 bases. Trimming took 4 bases from V and 5 from J; bases not matched to a gene: 12. The germline V gene has CDR1 SQVTM and CDR2 ANQGSEA. The CDR3 spans 16 residues. CDR3 nucleotide sequence: TGCAGCGTTGGCGGTACGGCTAGCGGGAGTAGAGATACGCAGTATTTT. Amino acid sequence: CSVGGTASGSRDTQYF.

This sequence joins TRBV19 and TRBJ2-7; 7 bases align to TRBD2. Trimming removed 1 base from V and 0 bases from J; junction bases left unmatched: 9. Germline V CDR1 and CDR2: LNHDA, SQIVND (reference sequence). CDR3 length: 17 amino acids. The CDR3 loop is CASSIAGGRRTSYEQYF. DNA of the CDR3: TGTGCCAGTAGTATAGCCGGCGGGAGACGTACCTCCTACGAGCAGTACTTC.

This rearrangement joins TRBV14 to TRBJ1-2, with D hard to call. Per the germline V gene, CDR1 is SGHDN and CDR2 is FVKESK. The CDR3 covers 14 residues. Trimming removed 0 bases from V and 8 bases from J, with 13 bases in between. As DNA, the CDR3 is TGTGCCAGCAGCCAAGACAGGAGGGAGAGGGGCTACACCTTC. Amino acids: CASSQDRRERGYTF.

This clone was detected a few times. The chain joins TRBV2 to TRBJ1-1; D is ambiguous. CDR1 and CDR2 (germline): SNHLY, FYNNEI. The CDR3 totals 14 residues. Trimming pared 0 bases from V and 6 bases from J, leaving 11 bases between. CDR3 sequence reads: CASSEARVWAEAFF. The DNA of the CDR3 is TGTGCCAGCAGTGAAGCAAGGGTCTGGGCTGAAGCTTTCTTT.

The genes are TRBV5-6 and TRBJ2-2; D gene ambiguous. V was cut by 2 bases and J by 1 base, with 6 bases left in between. The CDR3 runs 14 residues. Germline loops: CDR1 SGHDT, CDR2 YYEEEE. The CDR3 here is CASSFGRNTGELFF. Written as DNA, the CDR3 is TGTGCCAGCAGCTTCGGACGGAACACCGGGGAGCTGTTTTTT.

The chain combines TRBV5-6 with TRBJ2-1; D possibly corresponds to TRBD1 (5 bases). CDR3 length: 14 amino acids. Germline values: CDR1 SGHDT, CDR2 YYEEEE. Trimming removed 7 bases at V and 6 bases at J, with 17 bases between. The CDR3 loop is CASSQAVRANEQFF. In nucleotides, the CDR3 is TGTGCCAGCTCCCAGGCCGTCAGGGCCAATGAGCAGTTCTTC.

A word on this clone: The sample holds other DNA sequences that translate to the same CDR3. The chain combines TRBV19 with TRBJ2-2; the D gene is possibly TRBD1 (5 bases). The length of the CDR3 is 12 residues. In germline, CDR1 is LNHDA, CDR2 SQIVND (reference sequence). V was shortened by 5 bases and J by 8 bases, with 9 bases between the two germline ends. Here the CDR3 DNA reads TGTGCCAGTAGTGACAGCGCTGGGGAGCTGTTTTTT. This codes for CASSDSAGELFF.

The chain employs TRBV2 and TRBJ2-3; 7 bases are a match to TRBD2. V trimming: 6 bases; J trimming: 2 bases; junction bases outside the gene matches: 8. The CDR3 runs to 15 residues. Germline V CDR1 and CDR2: SNHLY, FYNNEI. CDR3 bases: TGTGCCAGCAGGGAGACTAGCATCAACACAGATACGCAGTATTTT. This translates into CASRETSINTDTQYF.

The chain links TRBV4-1 to TRBJ2-7; perhaps TRBD1 as D (6 bases). Germline values: CDR1 MGHRA, CDR2 YSYEKL. The V and J ends lost 2 bases and 0 bases respectively, with 14 bases between them. This CDR3 region has 16 residues. CDR3 sequence reads: CASSQSGWTDSYEQYF. CDR3 coding DNA: TGCGCCAGCAGCCAAAGTGGATGGACAGACTCCTACGAGCAGTACTTC.

The chain uses TRBV6-7 and TRBJ2-2; D gene uncertain. TRBV6-7 has ORF status, its function being uncertain. Trimming shortened V by 0 bases and J by 1 base, and 18 bases separated the two germline ends. The CDR3 extends over 19 amino acids. The CDR3 sequence: CASSYSIIGGNRNTGELFF. CDR3 nucleotides: TGTGCCAGCAGTTACTCGATTATTGGTGGTAACAGGAACACCGGGGAGCTGTTTTTT.

This clone was counted between two and nine times. This specimen includes other DNA sequences encoding the same CDR3. CDR3 coding DNA: TGTGCCAGCAGCTTAGGGGGGCGCGGCACTGAAGCTTTCTTT. It codes for CASSLGGRGTEAFF. The J gene is TRBJ1-1, the V gene TRBV11-3; tentatively, D is TRBD1 (6 bases). The germline CDR1 and CDR2 sequences are SGHNT and YENEEA. The CDR3 has 14 amino acids. The V gene lost 1 base and the J gene lost 4 bases, with 10 bases spanning the gap.

The gene calls are TRBV2 and TRBJ1-5, with D perhaps TRBD1 (5 bases). The CDR3 sequence is 15 residues long. V was clipped by 0 bases and J by 6 bases, with 12 bases between them. In germline, CDR1 is SNHLY, CDR2 FYNNEI. CDR3 coding DNA: TGTGCCAGCAGTGAAGCGCAGGGTTGGTCTCAGCCCCAGCATTTT. This gives the protein CASSEAQGWSQPQHF.

This clone was counted a few times. The J gene is TRBJ1-4, the V gene TRBV19; D is unclear. Deletions cut 4 bases from V and 7 bases from J, with 4 bases between. The CDR3 has 11 amino acids. Looked up from germline, CDR1 is LNHDA and CDR2 is SQIVND (reference sequence). CDR3 region: CASSKVEKLFF. The CDR3 DNA follows: TGTGCCAGTAGTAAAGTTGAAAAACTGTTTTTT.

The chain is built from TRBV6-6 and TRBJ2-3, with D unclear. Germline CDR1 reads MNHNY; CDR2 reads SVGAGI (reference sequence). The CDR3 runs 11 residues. Trimming took 2 bases from V and 5 from J, leaving 2 bases between them. The CDR3 bases are TGTGCCAGCAGTTACGGAGATACGCAGTATTTT. Its protein product is CASSYGDTQYF.

The rearrangement uses TRBV15 and TRBJ2-2; 15 positions agree with TRBD2. With 4 bases clipped from V and 1 base from J, the junction kept 4 bases outside the gene matches. Germline CDR1 and CDR2: LNHNV and YYDKDF (reference sequence). This CDR3 spans 18 amino acids. The CDR3, as DNA: TGTGCCACCAGCACAGGACTAGCGGGAGGGATGAACACCGGGGAGCTGTTTTTT. Its translation is CATSTGLAGGMNTGELFF.

This chain connects TRBV7-6 to TRBJ1-1; 7 nucleotides agree with TRBD1. J lost 3 bases, V lost 5 bases, and 6 bases had no gene match. The CDR3 has 14 amino acids. Germline lookup yields CDR1 SGHVS and CDR2 FNYEAQ. The CDR3 DNA is TGTGCCAGCAGCGCGACAGGGTCGGACACTGAAGCTTTCTTT. It specifies CASSATGSDTEAFF. The full variable domain, rest sourced from reference TRBV7-6 and TRBJ1-1, is GAGVSQSPRYKVTKRGQDVALRCDPISGHVSLYWYRQALGQGPEFLTYFNYEAQQDKSGLPNDRFSAERPEGSISTLTIQRTEQRDSAMYRCASSATGSDTEAFFGQGTRLTVV.

V is TRBV6-6 and J is TRBJ2-5; 12 bases are a match to TRBD1. J gave up 5 bases and V 5 bases, and 6 bases lay outside the gene matches. CDR1 is MNHNY, CDR2 SVGAGI, per germline (reference sequence). The CDR3 loop spans 15 amino acids. CDR3 sequence (DNA): TGTGCCAGCAGTACGGGACAGGGGGCTCTGGAGACCCAGTACTTC. Amino acids: CASSTGQGALETQYF.

This clone was recorded a few times. The chain uses TRBV9 and TRBJ1-2; D possibly corresponds to TRBD1 (5 bases). Trimming stripped 3 bases from V and 8 bases from J, with 17 bases between. Germline assignment: CDR1 SGDLS and CDR2 YYNGEE. CDR3 size: 14 residues. The CDR3 nucleotides are TGTGCCAGCAGCGCGTCCGGGACGGGGAACGGCTACACCTTC. Amino acid sequence: CASSASGTGNGYTF.

V usage is TRBV10-2 and J usage is TRBJ1-5; 7 bases are a match to TRBD1. Germline-derived CDR1 and CDR2 are WSHSY and SAAADI. The CDR3 runs 14 residues. V was clipped by 4 bases and J by 7 bases; unmatched bases: 7. For the CDR3, the DNA is TGCGCCAGCAGTGTGTATTCAGGGGGGCAGCCCCAGCATTTT. Translating it yields CASSVYSGGQPQHF.

V is TRBV4-3 and J is TRBJ2-1; 7 bases line up with TRBD2. In germline, CDR1 is LGHNA, CDR2 YSLEER. V lost 4 bases and J lost 1; bases outside the gene matches: 10. This CDR3 is built from 17 residues. The CDR3 loop reads CASSRERLAASYNEQFF. CDR3 coding DNA: TGCGCCAGCAGCCGCGAACGACTAGCCGCATCCTACAATGAGCAGTTCTTC.

V gene TRBV29-1 combines with J gene TRBJ2-1; no firm D call. The CDR3 sequence is 12 residues long. Trimming took 0 bases from V and 6 from J, leaving 6 bases between them. CDR1 is SQVTM, CDR2 ANQGSEA, per germline. The CDR3: CSVEDLGNEQFF. The CDR3 DNA sequence: TGCAGCGTTGAAGATCTAGGCAATGAGCAGTTCTTC.